The 12 T cell receptor beta chains given below trace back to one sample, sequenced in a study of CD8 T cells in ankylosing spondylitis. TCRdb reanalysed the 5' RACE reads using MiXCR and keeps one entry per CDR3 protein. The sample yields about 8,600 distinct CDR3 sequences, 3.9% seen once. Sequenced material: blood, either unsorted or a sorted T cell fraction (not recorded which). The receptor source for this set is a female donor with ankylosing spondylitis or in good health (not recorded which).

In this sample, this clonotype turned up a few times. The rearrangement uses TRBV9 and TRBJ2-5; 7 positions agree with TRBD2. Germline V gene sequence: CDR1 SGDLS, CDR2 YYNGEE. This CDR3 is built from 12 residues. V gave up 7 bases and J gave up 5 bases; unmatched junction bases: 5. The CDR3 protein is CASGGGSETQYF. The CDR3 region has the DNA TGTGCCAGCGGGGGAGGGAGTGAGACCCAGTACTTC. The entire variable domain, with the rest obtained from reference TRBV9 and TRBJ2-5, is as follows: DSGVTQTPKHLITATGQRVTLRCSPRSGDLSVYWYQQSLDQGLQFLIQYYNGEERAKGNILERFSAQQFPDLHSELNLSSLELGDSALYFCASGGGSETQYFGPGTRLLVL.

This clonotype was counted many times. V and J are TRBV9 and TRBJ2-6; D is unresolved. The CDR3 covers 15 residues. Germline V lookup: CDR1 SGDLS, CDR2 YYNGEE. The V end was cut by 7 bases, the J end by 1 base, with 12 bases between. The CDR3 region is CASLRENSGANVLTF. The CDR3, as DNA: TGTGCCAGCTTAAGAGAAAATTCTGGGGCCAACGTCCTGACTTTC.

This clonotype was counted ten times or more. The chain couples TRBV9 to TRBJ1-2; D is possibly TRBD1 (5 bases). The ends were cut back, 1 base at V and 2 bases at J, with 12 bases in the middle. The CDR3 has 15 residues. The germline V gene has CDR1 SGDLS and CDR2 YYNGEE. The CDR3: CASSVWDHQNYGYTF. CDR3 DNA: TGTGCCAGCAGCGTATGGGACCACCAAAACTATGGCTACACCTTC.

This clonotype was seen many times. The rearrangement links TRBV9 to TRBJ2-7; D unresolved. Trimming pared 0 bases from V and 2 bases from J, leaving 9 bases between. The germline CDR1 and CDR2 sequences are SGDLS and YYNGEE. The CDR3 runs 14 residues. For the CDR3, the DNA is TGTGCCAGCAGCGTAGCGGACCGAGCCTACGAGCAGTACTTC. This translates into CASSVADRAYEQYF.

This clonotype has at least ten counts. V and J are TRBV9 and TRBJ1-1; no clear D. V shed 0 bases and J shed 0 bases, with 12 bases lying between them. CDR3 size: 16 residues. Germline CDR1 and CDR2: SGDLS and YYNGEE. In nucleotides, the CDR3 is TGTGCCAGCAGCGTAGCGACGGTTGGGGTGAACACTGAAGCTTTCTTT. This translates into CASSVATVGVNTEAFF.

In this sample, this clonotype turned up many times. This sequence joins TRBV9 and TRBJ2-3; D is undetermined. Trimming removed 0 bases from V and 3 bases from J, with 2 bases in between. The CDR3 has 12 residues. Germline values: CDR1 SGDLS, CDR2 YYNGEE. Here the CDR3 DNA reads TGTGCCAGCAGCGTAGCTACAGATACGCAGTATTTT. This sequence encodes CASSVATDTQYF.

This clonotype has ten or more counts. This chain joins TRBV9 and TRBJ2-5; the match to TRBD1 covers 8 bases. The CDR3 totals 13 residues. Germline trimming cut 3 bases from V and 3 bases from J; bases unmatched to any gene: 1. Germline-derived CDR1 and CDR2 are SGDLS and YYNGEE. DNA of the CDR3: TGTGCCAGCAGCGCGGACAGGGAAGAGACCCAGTACTTC. It codes for CASSADREETQYF.

This clonotype was counted ten times or more. V gene TRBV9 combines with J gene TRBJ2-3; 7 nucleotides align to TRBD2. Trimming took 0 bases from V and 7 from J; bases not matched to a gene: 17. From germline, CDR1 is SGDLS and CDR2 YYNGEE. This CDR3 is 18 amino acids long. As DNA, the CDR3 is TGTGCCAGCAGCGTAGCGGGGGGAGGACGGTTAAATCCGTATACGCAGTATTTT. Translated: CASSVAGGGRLNPYTQYF.

This clonotype qualifies as large (0.1 to 1%). The chain is built from TRBV9 and TRBJ1-3, with TRBD1 as a possible D gene (6 bases). The CDR3 is 14 residues long. Germline loops: CDR1 SGDLS, CDR2 YYNGEE. V was pared by 7 bases and J by 1 base, with 12 bases between. The CDR3 protein is CASGGATSGNTIYF. The DNA for the CDR3 is TGTGCCAGCGGGGGGGCTACATCTGGAAACACCATATATTTT. Variable domain in full (rest from reference TRBV9 and TRBJ1-3): DSGVTQTPKHLITATGQRVTLRCSPRSGDLSVYWYQQSLDQGLQFLIQYYNGEERAKGNILERFSAQQFPDLHSELNLSSLELGDSALYFCASGGATSGNTIYFGEGSWLTVV.

This clonotype was seen repeatedly, ten times or more. The V gene is TRBV9, the J gene TRBJ2-7; D is ambiguous. Trimming removed 6 bases at V and 1 base at J, with 14 bases between. Germline V gene lookup returns CDR1 SGDLS and CDR2 YYNGEE. CDR3 length: 14 amino acids. CDR3 sequence (DNA): TGTGCCAGCAATGCCGGTCACCTGTCCTACGAGCAGTACTTC. Amino acid sequence: CASNAGHLSYEQYF.

This clonotype is classed as medium-sized (0.01 to 0.1%). The chain links TRBV9 to TRBJ1-2, with TRBD1 as a possible D gene (6 bases). Germline CDR1 reads SGDLS; CDR2 reads YYNGEE. V was shortened by 3 bases and J by 3 bases, with 18 bases between the two germline ends. This CDR3 has 16 residues. The CDR3 here is CASSDHPDSTHYGYTF. CDR3 nucleotide sequence: TGTGCCAGCAGCGATCATCCGGACAGCACCCACTATGGCTACACCTTC.

Many counts were recorded for this clonotype. The rearrangement uses TRBV9 and TRBJ2-5; 8 bases map to TRBD1. Germline loops: CDR1 SGDLS, CDR2 YYNGEE. The CDR3 is 15 amino acids. Trimming took 4 bases from V and 1 from J; bases not matched to a gene: 6. The CDR3: CASSPRTGIQETQYF. CDR3 sequence (DNA): TGTGCCAGCAGCCCAAGGACAGGGATCCAAGAGACCCAGTACTTC.